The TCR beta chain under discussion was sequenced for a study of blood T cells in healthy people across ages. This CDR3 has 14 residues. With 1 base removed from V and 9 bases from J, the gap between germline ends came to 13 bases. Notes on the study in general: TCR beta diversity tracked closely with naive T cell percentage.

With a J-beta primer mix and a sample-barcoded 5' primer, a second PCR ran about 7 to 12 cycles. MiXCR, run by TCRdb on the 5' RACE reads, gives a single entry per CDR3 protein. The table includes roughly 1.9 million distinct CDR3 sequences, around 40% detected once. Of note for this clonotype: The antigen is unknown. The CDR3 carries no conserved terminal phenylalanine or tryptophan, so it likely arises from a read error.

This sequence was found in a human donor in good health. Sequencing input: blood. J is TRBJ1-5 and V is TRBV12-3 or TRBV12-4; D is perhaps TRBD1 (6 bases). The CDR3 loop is CASSLGGGTVPQHL. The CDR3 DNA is TGTGCCAGCAGTTTAGGAGGGGGAACAGTGCCCCAGCATCTT.